The clone carrying this TCR beta chain came up many times. Its cognate antigen is unknown. This sample was taken from a study of T cells in Graves' hyperthyroidism and ophthalmopathy. General study findings and limits: The model predicted ophthalmopathy a median around six months before onset.

Thyroid ultrasound, orbital computed tomography, clinical symptoms, and serum thyroxine and TRAb underpinned diagnoses. Researchers took RNA transcripts and amplified the TCR beta CDR3 regions from them. An initial round of RT-PCR targeting the TCR CDR3 relied on the HTBI primer set. TCRdb passed the multiplex PCR reads through MiXCR, listing each CDR3 protein once. Altogether 300,000 or so distinct CDR3 sequences are present, 15% to 20% being singletons, with the ten largest covering approximately 54%. The source of this sequence is a woman aged 45-65 years with Graves' hyperthyroidism. Sequencing input: blood.

The CDR3 sequence is CASSPGERADTQYF. The CDR3 DNA follows: TGTGCCAGCTCACCTGGGGAGCGGGCAGATACGCAGTATTTT. The chain carries TRBV18 and TRBJ2-3, with D maybe TRBD2 (6 bases). Germline lookup yields CDR1 KGHSH and CDR2 LQKENI. The germline V and J ends were trimmed by 3 bases and 4 bases, with 11 bases remaining between them. There are 14 residues in the CDR3.